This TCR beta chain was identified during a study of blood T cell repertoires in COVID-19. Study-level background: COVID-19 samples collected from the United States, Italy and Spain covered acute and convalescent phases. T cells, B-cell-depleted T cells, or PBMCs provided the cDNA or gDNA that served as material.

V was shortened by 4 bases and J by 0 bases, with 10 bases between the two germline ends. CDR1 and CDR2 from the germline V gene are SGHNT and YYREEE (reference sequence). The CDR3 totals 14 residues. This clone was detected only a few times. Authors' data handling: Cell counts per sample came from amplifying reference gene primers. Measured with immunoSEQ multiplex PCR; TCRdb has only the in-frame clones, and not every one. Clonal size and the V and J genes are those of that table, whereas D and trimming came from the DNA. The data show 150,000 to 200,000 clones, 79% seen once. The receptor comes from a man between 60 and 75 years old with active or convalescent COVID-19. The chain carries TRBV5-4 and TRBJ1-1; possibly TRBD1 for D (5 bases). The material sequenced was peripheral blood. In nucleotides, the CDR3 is TGTGCCAGCAGCCCCGGGGGGTTGAACACTGAAGCTTTCTTT. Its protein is CASSPGGLNTEAFF.